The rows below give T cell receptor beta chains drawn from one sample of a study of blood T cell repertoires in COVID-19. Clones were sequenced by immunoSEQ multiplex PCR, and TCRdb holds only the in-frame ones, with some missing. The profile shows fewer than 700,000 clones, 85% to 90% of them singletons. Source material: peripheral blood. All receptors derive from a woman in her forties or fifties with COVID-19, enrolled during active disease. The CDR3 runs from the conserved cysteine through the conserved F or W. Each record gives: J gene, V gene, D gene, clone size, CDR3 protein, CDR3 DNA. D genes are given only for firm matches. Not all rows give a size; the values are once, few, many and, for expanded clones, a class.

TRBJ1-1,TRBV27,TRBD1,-,CASSRTGFEAFF,TGTGCCAGCAGCCGGACAGGGTTTGAAGCTTTCTTT
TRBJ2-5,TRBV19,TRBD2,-,CASSIVSGLAGAGLGQETQYF,TGTGCCAGTAGTATAGTATCCGGGCTAGCGGGGGCCGGCCTGGGGCAAGAGACCCAGTACTTC
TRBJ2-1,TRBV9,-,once,CASSVDSASYNEQFF,TGTGCCAGCAGCGTGGACAGCGCATCCTACAATGAGCAGTTCTTC
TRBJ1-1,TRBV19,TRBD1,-,CASSQTGKGPEAFF,TGTGCCAGTAGCCAGACAGGGAAAGGTCCTGAAGCTTTCTTT
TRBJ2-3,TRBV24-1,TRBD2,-,CATSDVPGLADSTDTQYF,TGTGCCACCAGTGACGTACCGGGACTAGCGGACTCCACAGATACGCAGTATTTT
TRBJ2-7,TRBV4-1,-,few,CASGKGGSSYEQYF,TGCGCCAGCGGAAAGGGGGGGAGCTCCTACGAGCAGTACTTC
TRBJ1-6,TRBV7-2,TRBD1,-,CASSLDGTGEHSPLHF,TGTGCCAGCAGCTTAGATGGGACAGGGGAGCATTCACCCCTCCACTTT
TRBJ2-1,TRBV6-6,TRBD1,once,CASSPTGAPNNEQFF,TGTGCCAGCAGTCCCACAGGGGCTCCAAACAATGAGCAGTTCTTC
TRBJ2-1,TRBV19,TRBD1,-,CASGSTGAALEQFF,TGTGCCAGTGGGTCGACAGGGGCCGCCCTTGAGCAGTTCTTC
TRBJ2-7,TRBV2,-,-,CASGGYEQYF,TGTGCCAGCGGGGGGTACGAGCAGTACTTC
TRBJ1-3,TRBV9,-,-,CASSVDPGHSGNTIYF,TGTGCCAGCAGCGTAGATCCCGGACATTCTGGAAACACCATATATTTT
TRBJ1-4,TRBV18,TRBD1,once,CASSPSVAGQGQKLFF,TGTGCCAGCTCACCATCCGTTGCGGGACAGGGTCAAAAACTGTTTTTT
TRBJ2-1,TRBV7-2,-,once,CASSHGRGNEQFF,TGTGCCAGCAGTCACGGCCGGGGTAACGAGCAGTTCTTC
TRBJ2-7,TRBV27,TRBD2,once,CASSFAGEGPYEQYF,TGTGCCAGCAGTTTTGCGGGGGAAGGCCCCTACGAGCAGTACTTC
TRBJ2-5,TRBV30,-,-,CAWSGGLQETQYF,TGTGCCTGGAGTGGAGGACTCCAAGAGACCCAGTACTTC
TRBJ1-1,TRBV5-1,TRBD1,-,CASSSTPPGQDTEAFF,TGCGCCAGCAGCTCCACACCTCCGGGACAGGACACTGAAGCTTTCTTT
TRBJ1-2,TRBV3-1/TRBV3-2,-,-,CASSQGTVYYGYTF,TGTGCCAGCAGCCAAGGGACAGTCTATTATGGCTACACCTTC
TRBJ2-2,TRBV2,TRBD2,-,CASSATSGGASTGELFF,TGTGCCAGCAGTGCGACTAGCGGGGGGGCCAGCACCGGGGAGCTGTTTTTT
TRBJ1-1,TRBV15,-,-,CATSRDLDIGGAFF,TGTGCCACCAGCAGAGATCTTGATATAGGGGGAGCTTTCTTT
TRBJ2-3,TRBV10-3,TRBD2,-,CAIEASGGAGTDTQYF,TGTGCCATCGAGGCTAGCGGGGGGGCCGGCACAGATACGCAGTATTTT
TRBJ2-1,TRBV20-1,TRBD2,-,CSASDPSGGAVEQFF,TGCAGTGCTAGTGATCCTAGCGGGGGGGCTGTTGAGCAGTTCTTC
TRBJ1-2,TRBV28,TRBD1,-,CASSLSGGLKGYGYTF,TGTGCCAGCAGTTTGTCAGGGGGCCTCAAGGGCTATGGCTACACCTTC
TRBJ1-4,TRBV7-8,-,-,CASSLTGINEKLFF,TGTGCCAGCAGCTTGACAGGAATTAATGAAAAACTGTTTTTT
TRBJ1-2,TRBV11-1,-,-,CASTPAGNGYTF,TGTGCCAGCACCCCGGCGGGCAACGGCTACACCTTC
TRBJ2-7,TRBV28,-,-,CASSLVGGGDEQYF,TGTGCCAGCAGTTTAGTGGGGGGTGGGGACGAGCAGTACTTC
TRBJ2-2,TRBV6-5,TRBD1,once,CASSSRRQGRTGELFF,TGTGCCAGCAGTTCTCGACGACAGGGAAGGACCGGGGAGCTGTTTTTT
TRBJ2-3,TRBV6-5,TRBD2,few,CASVGGSLTDTQYF,TGTGCCAGCGTCGGGGGGTCCTTAACAGATACGCAGTATTTT
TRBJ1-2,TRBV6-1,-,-,CASSELGSGYTF,TGTGCCAGCAGTGAACTAGGGAGTGGCTACACCTTC
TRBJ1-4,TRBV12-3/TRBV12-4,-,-,CASSLDVRKLFF,TGTGCCAGCAGTTTAGATGTGAGAAAACTGTTTTTT
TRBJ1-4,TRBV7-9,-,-,CASSSVRNPNEKLFF,TGTGCCAGCAGCTCAGTTCGAAATCCTAATGAAAAACTGTTTTTT
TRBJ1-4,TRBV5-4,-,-,CASSLNRAGEKLFF,TGTGCCAGCAGCTTGAACAGGGCCGGTGAAAAACTGTTTTTT
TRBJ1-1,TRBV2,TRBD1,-,CASYGTGVAFF,TGTGCCAGCTACGGGACAGGGGTCGCTTTCTTT
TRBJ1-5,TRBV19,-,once,CASSIGAQQPQHF,TGTGCCAGTAGTATAGGGGCTCAACAGCCCCAGCATTTT
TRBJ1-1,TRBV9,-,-,CASLPGPLLNTEAFF,TGTGCCAGCCTTCCAGGGCCCCTGCTGAACACTGAAGCTTTCTTT
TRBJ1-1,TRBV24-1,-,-,CATSDRNTEAFF,TGTGCCACCAGTGACAGGAACACTGAAGCTTTCTTT
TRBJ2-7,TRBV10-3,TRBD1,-,CAIRGDRGSEQYF,TGTGCCATCAGGGGGGACAGGGGGTCCGAGCAGTACTTC
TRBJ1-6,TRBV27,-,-,CASSFSSYNSPLHF,TGTGCCAGCAGTTTCAGCTCCTATAATTCACCCCTCCACTTT
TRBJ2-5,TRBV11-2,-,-,CASSPGLQGRETQYF,TGTGCCAGCAGCCCGGGACTCCAGGGACGAGAGACCCAGTACTTC
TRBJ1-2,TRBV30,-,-,CALGSVGIYGYTF,TGTGCCCTCGGGAGTGTCGGAATCTATGGCTACACCTTC
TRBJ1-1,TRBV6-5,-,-,CASTTTVYTEAFF,TGTGCCAGCACCACGACAGTCTACACTGAAGCTTTCTTT
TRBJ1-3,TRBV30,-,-,CAWTFPRQVGNTIYF,TGTGCCTGGACCTTCCCCCGACAGGTGGGAAACACCATATATTTT
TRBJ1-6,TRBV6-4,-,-,CASSEYSNSPLHF,TGTGCCAGCAGTGAGTACAGTAATTCACCCCTCCACTTT
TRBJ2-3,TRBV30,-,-,CAWTRLTDTQYF,TGTGCCTGGACCAGACTCACAGATACGCAGTATTTT
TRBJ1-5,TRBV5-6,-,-,CASSLKVRGNQPQHF,TGTGCCAGCAGCTTGAAGGTGAGGGGCAATCAGCCCCAGCATTTT
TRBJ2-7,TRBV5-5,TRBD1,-,CASSHPGQGAYEQYF,TGTGCCAGCAGCCACCCGGGACAGGGAGCCTACGAGCAGTACTTC
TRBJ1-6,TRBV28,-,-,CASSPQEGVGSPLHF,TGTGCCAGCAGTCCCCAAGAGGGAGTAGGATCACCCCTCCACTTT
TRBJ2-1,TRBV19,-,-,CASNKGNLNEQFF,TGTGCCAGTAACAAGGGGAATTTGAATGAGCAGTTCTTC
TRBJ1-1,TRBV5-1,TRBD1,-,CASSLTGGHATEAFF,TGCGCCAGCAGCCTAACAGGGGGCCATGCGACTGAAGCTTTCTTT
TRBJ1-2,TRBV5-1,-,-,CASSPDSANYGYTF,TGCGCCAGCAGCCCCGACAGCGCTAACTATGGCTACACCTTC
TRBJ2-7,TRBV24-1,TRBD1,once,CATSDLRQGVDEQYF,TGTGCCACCAGTGACTTAAGACAGGGCGTCGACGAGCAGTACTTC
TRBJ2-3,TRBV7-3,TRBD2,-,CASSFGGVTDTQYF,TGTGCCAGCAGCTTTGGGGGGGTCACAGATACGCAGTATTTT
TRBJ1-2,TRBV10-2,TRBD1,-,CASSELGTDFGRGYTF,TGCGCCAGCAGTGAGTTGGGGACAGACTTCGGTAGGGGCTACACCTTC
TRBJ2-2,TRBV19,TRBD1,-,CASSSLWGSGGDTGELFF,TGTGCCAGTAGTAGCCTTTGGGGGTCAGGGGGCGACACCGGGGAGCTGTTTTTT
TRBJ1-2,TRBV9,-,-,CASSGGVGEESNYGYTF,TGTGCCAGCAGCGGAGGCGTCGGTGAAGAATCTAACTATGGCTACACCTTC
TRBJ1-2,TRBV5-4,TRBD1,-,CASSLQGEGIGYGYTF,TGTGCCAGCAGCCTACAGGGGGAAGGGATAGGCTATGGCTACACCTTC
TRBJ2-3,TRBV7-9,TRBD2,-,CASSPTATSGVSTDTQYF,TGTGCCAGCAGCCCTACGGCCACTAGCGGAGTGAGCACAGATACGCAGTATTTT
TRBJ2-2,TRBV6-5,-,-,CASTQTGELFF,TGTGCCAGCACCCAAACCGGGGAGCTGTTTTTT
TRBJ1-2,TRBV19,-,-,CASSIARGAANYGYTF,TGTGCCAGTAGTATCGCTCGGGGGGCAGCTAACTATGGCTACACCTTC
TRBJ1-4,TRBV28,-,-,CASTTGNEKLFF,TGTGCCAGCACAACAGGGAATGAAAAACTGTTTTTT
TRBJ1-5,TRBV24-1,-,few,CATSGGVEDQPQHF,TGTGCCACAAGCGGAGGGGTGGAGGACCAGCCCCAGCATTTT